The clone carrying this T cell receptor beta chain came up a few times. Its antigen is unidentified. These data originate in a study of HIV-infected patients and healthy controls. In the study overall: By the second bleed, viral load was undetectable in 11 of 16 patients.

Unmatched junction bases numbered 6, after V lost 2 bases and J lost 2 bases. The CDR3 runs to 15 residues. The study, taken as a whole, reports: Apparent post-therapy Gini recovery among HIV-infected patients was not reproduced with size-matched repertoires.

About 450 ng RNA was reverse transcribed with alpha and beta constant-region primers. Separate chain-specific third strand synthesis with multiplexing indices produced the alpha and beta libraries. Each molecule carried a 12-nucleotide identifier made of two joined random hexamers added before amplification. From the 5' RACE reads, TCRdb called clonotypes with MiXCR, one entry per CDR3 protein. The profile shows approximately 13,000 distinct CDR3 sequences, 9.5% to 15% of them singletons. Antiretroviral therapy had run roughly three months, about 14 weeks, before follow-up blood collection. Whole blood was used without fractionation, so all unsorted peripheral T cells were included. An approximately 2.4 ml peripheral blood sample was taken for RNA.

Specimen: blood, collected during antiretroviral therapy. The J gene is TRBJ2-7, the V gene TRBV12-3 or TRBV12-4; TRBD2 matches 7 bases. The clonotype comes from an adult with HIV infection. The donor label of this sample is uncertain. The CDR3: CASSLKGAGPYEQYF. CDR3 coding DNA: TGTGCCAGCAGTTTAAAAGGAGCGGGACCCTACGAGCAGTACTTC.